A selection of T cell receptor beta chains follows, all from one sample in a study of control samples from healthy donors and cancer patients. Here immunoSEQ multiplex PCR was the method, and the copy in TCRdb shows in-frame clones only, minus some. The repertoire holds about 110,000 clones, 88% seen once, with around 3.5% in the top ten. Sequenced material: PBMCs. Receptors originate from a woman aged 55-70 years with lung cancer. CDR3s include the opening cysteine and the closing phenylalanine or tryptophan. Fields, in order: D gene, V gene, J gene, clone size, CDR3 DNA, CDR3 protein. The D gene is left open where the match is weak. Clone size is shown for a subset of rows, as once, few, many or a class of expanded clone.

>TRBD1|TRBV4-1|TRBJ1-5|NA
TGCGCCAGCAGCCGCCTAGGGACAGGGCGGGGGAGACAGCCCCAGCATTTT
CASSRLGTGRGRQPQHF
>NA|TRBV16|TRBJ1-6|NA
TGTGCCAGCAGCCAATCGGGTCGGAGGGGGAGGGATTCACCCCTCCACTTT
CASSQSGRRGRDSPLHF
>NA|TRBV5-6|TRBJ2-2|NA
TGTGCCAGCAGCTATAACAGGCCCGGGGAGCTGTTTTTT
CASSYNRPGELFF
>NA|TRBV5-1|TRBJ2-5|NA
TGCGCCAGCAGAGGGCAGCCCCTTCAAGAGACCCAGTACTTC
CASRGQPLQETQYF
>TRBD1|TRBV6-1|TRBJ2-7|NA
TGTGCCAGCAGATTGGGACAGGGGGCTCACGAGCAGTACTTC
CASRLGQGAHEQYF
>NA|TRBV11-3|TRBJ2-7|NA
TGTGCCAGCGAGGCGCGGAGCTCCTACGAGCAGTACTTC
CASEARSSYEQYF
>TRBD1|TRBV10-2|TRBJ1-2|NA
TGCGCCAGCAGCCTGGGACAGGGGAAGGGCTACACCTTC
CASSLGQGKGYTF
>TRBD2|TRBV9|TRBJ2-7|NA
TGTGCCAGCAGCGCCCGCACTAGCGGGAGGGACTACGAGCAGTACTTC
CASSARTSGRDYEQYF
>NA|TRBV18|TRBJ1-3|NA
TGTGCCAGCTCACGATCCTATGGAGACGGAAACACCATATATTTT
CASSRSYGDGNTIYF
>TRBD2|TRBV30|TRBJ2-1|NA
TGTGCCTGGAGACCCAGCGGGAGTAGATACAATGAGCAGTTCTTC
CAWRPSGSRYNEQFF
>TRBD2|TRBV2|TRBJ2-5|few
TGTGCCAGCAGCTTTGTCGGCCAGGGAGGGGAGACCCAGTACTTC
CASSFVGQGGETQYF
>TRBD2|TRBV6-5|TRBJ2-5|NA
TGTGCCAGCAGCGGGGGGGGAGAGACCCAGTACTTC
CASSGGGETQYF
>TRBD2|TRBV19|TRBJ2-3|NA
TGTGCCAGTAGTAGAGCGGGACTAGCTGGGAGAAGGGATACGCAGTATTTT
CASSRAGLAGRRDTQYF
>NA|TRBV21-1|TRBJ1-6|NA
TGTGCCAGCAGCAGATTAAAACGATCACCCCTCCACTTT
CASSRLKRSPLHF
>NA|TRBV12-3/TRBV12-4|TRBJ1-1|once
TGTGCCAGCAGTTTGAGAGAGAACACTGAAGCTTTCTTT
CASSLRENTEAFF
>TRBD2|TRBV24-1|TRBJ2-2|NA
TGTGCCACCAGTGGAGAAGCGGGAGGGCAAAACGGGGAGCTGTTTTTT
CATSGEAGGQNGELFF
>TRBD1|TRBV28|TRBJ2-2|NA
TGTGCCAGCTGGGACAGGGGGCTCGGCGGGGAGCTGTTTTTT
CASWDRGLGGELFF
>TRBD1|TRBV3-1/TRBV3-2|TRBJ1-1|NA
TGTGCCAGCAGCTCCCAGGGGGGGGGCACTGAAGCTTTCTTT
CASSSQGGGTEAFF
>NA|TRBV6-5|TRBJ1-2|NA
TGTGCCAGCAGTCGGGACGAGCAATCCTATGGCTACACCTTC
CASSRDEQSYGYTF
>NA|TRBV4-3|TRBJ1-5|NA
TGCGCCAGCAGCCAGACTTATAGCAATCAGCCCCAGCATTTT
CASSQTYSNQPQHF
>TRBD1|TRBV6-5|TRBJ1-2|NA
TGTGCCAGCAGCTCAGGGGGCAGCGACTATGGCTACACCTTC
CASSSGGSDYGYTF
>NA|TRBV5-1|TRBJ2-3|NA
TGCGCCAGCAGCTTGACTGGACTACGACCTAGCACAGATACGCAGTATTTT
CASSLTGLRPSTDTQYF
>NA|TRBV7-8|TRBJ2-5|NA
TGTGCCAGCAGCTTAGGTTTATACGGGGACGGGGAGACCCAGTACTTC
CASSLGLYGDGETQYF
>NA|TRBV20-1|TRBJ1-4|NA
TGCAGTGCTAGTGTCATTACTAATGAAAAACTGTTTTTT
CSASVITNEKLFF
>TRBD2|TRBV6-1|TRBJ2-1|NA
TGTGCCAGCAGTGAATACCGGGAGGGTGAGCAGTTCTTC
CASSEYREGEQFF
>TRBD2|TRBV12-5|TRBJ2-5|NA
TGTGCTAGTGGTTTGGGTCTGGGACTAGCGGGAGGCGGTCGAGAGACCCAGTACTTC
CASGLGLGLAGGGRETQYF
>TRBD1|TRBV5-1|TRBJ1-2|NA
TGCGCCAGCAGCTGGGACAGAAGTGGCTACACCTTC
CASSWDRSGYTF
>NA|TRBV29-1|TRBJ2-3|NA
TGCAGCGTTGACCGTCAATACGGGGATACGCAGTATTTT
CSVDRQYGDTQYF
>NA|TRBV11-2|TRBJ1-1|once
TGTGCCAGCAGCTCTCGGACTTCCTCTGGGAACACTGAAGCTTTCTTT
CASSSRTSSGNTEAFF
>TRBD1|TRBV19|TRBJ2-2|NA
TGTGCCAGTAGTATGATAGGACGGGGACAGGCTAGGGGCACCGGGGAGCTGTTTTTT
CASSMIGRGQARGTGELFF
>TRBD2|TRBV2|TRBJ2-5|NA
TGTGCCAGCAGTGAGCTAGCGGGGGGGATGAGGACCCAGTACTTC
CASSELAGGMRTQYF
>TRBD1|TRBV11-2|TRBJ1-4|few
TGTGCCAGCACCGTCGGACAGGGGGCGACTAATGAAAAACTGTTTTTT
CASTVGQGATNEKLFF
>NA|TRBV5-1|TRBJ2-3|NA
TGCGCCAGCAGCTCATGGGACACAGGCACAGATACGCAGTATTTT
CASSSWDTGTDTQYF
>NA|TRBV2|TRBJ2-1|NA
TGTGCCAGCAGTGAGGAGCGGAACCCATACAATGAGCAGTTCTTC
CASSEERNPYNEQFF
>TRBD1|TRBV11-3|TRBJ2-7|NA
TGTGCCAGCAGCTTAGGGGGACAGGAGCAGTACTTC
CASSLGGQEQYF
>TRBD1|TRBV15|TRBJ1-1|NA
TGTGCCACCAGCTGGCCGGGACAGGGGGAAACTGAAGCTTTCTTT
CATSWPGQGETEAFF
>NA|TRBV7-2|TRBJ1-6|NA
TGTGCCAGCAGCTTAGATCCTATCGTCGTCACCTATAATTCACCCCTCCACTTT
CASSLDPIVVTYNSPLHF
>TRBD2|TRBV5-1|TRBJ2-1|few
TGCGCCAGCGCCCAACTAGCGGGAGGCCCGAATGAGCAGTTCTTC
CASAQLAGGPNEQFF
>TRBD2|TRBV6-2/TRBV6-3|TRBJ2-3|once
TGTGCCAGCAGCTCGGGACTAGCGGGGAACCAGCGACGCACAGATACGCAGTATTTT
CASSSGLAGNQRRTDTQYF
>NA|TRBV18|TRBJ1-2|NA
TGTGCCAGCTCACGGCTATCGAACTATGGCTACACCTTC
CASSRLSNYGYTF
>NA|TRBV29-1|TRBJ2-6|NA
TGCAGCGTTGAAGCGGGTGATTCTGGGGCCAACGTCCTGACTTTC
CSVEAGDSGANVLTF
>NA|TRBV6-6|TRBJ1-6|NA
TGTGCCAGCAGTTCCGGGACTGACTATAATTCACCCCTCCACTTT
CASSSGTDYNSPLHF
>NA|TRBV14|TRBJ1-1|NA
TGTGCCAGCAGCATCTCGTGGGGGTCTGAAGCTTTCTTT
CASSISWGSEAFF
>NA|TRBV7-2|TRBJ2-3|few
TGTGCCAGCAGCCAACTCACTGGGATAGGCACAGATACGCAGTATTTT
CASSQLTGIGTDTQYF
>NA|TRBV7-7|TRBJ1-4|NA
TGTGCTAGCAGCTTAGCACCAACTGAAAAACTGTTTTTT
CASSLAPTEKLFF